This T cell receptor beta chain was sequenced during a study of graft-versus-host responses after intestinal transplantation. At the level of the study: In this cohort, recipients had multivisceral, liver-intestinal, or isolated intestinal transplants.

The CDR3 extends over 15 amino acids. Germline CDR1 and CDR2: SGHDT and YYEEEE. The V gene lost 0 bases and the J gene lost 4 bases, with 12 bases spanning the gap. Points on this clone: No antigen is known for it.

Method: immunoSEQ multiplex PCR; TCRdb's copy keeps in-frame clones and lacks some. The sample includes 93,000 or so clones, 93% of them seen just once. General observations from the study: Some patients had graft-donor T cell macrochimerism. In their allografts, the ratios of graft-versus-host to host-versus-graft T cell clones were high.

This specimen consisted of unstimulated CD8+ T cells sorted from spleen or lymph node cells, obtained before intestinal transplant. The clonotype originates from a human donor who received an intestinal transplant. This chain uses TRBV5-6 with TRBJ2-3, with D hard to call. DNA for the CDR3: TGTGCCAGCAGCTTGGCTGGGTTCGGGTCAGATACGCAGTATTTT. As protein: CASSLAGFGSDTQYF.